The 20 T cell receptor beta chains presented below share a single source sample, sequenced in a study of response to subunit inactivated influenza vaccine. TCRdb ran MiXCR on the RT-PCR reads and lists one entry per CDR3 protein. The data contain roughly 780,000 distinct CDR3 sequences, approximately 18% of them singletons. Source: PBMCs from blood, taken 5 to 6 days after vaccination. These receptors came from a man aged 45-65 years who received an inactivated influenza vaccine.

This clonotype was seen ten or more times. The chain is built from TRBV12-3 or TRBV12-4 and TRBJ2-1; possible D gene TRBD2, 6 bases. Trimming shortened V by 3 bases and J by 13 bases, and 22 bases separated the two germline ends. The CDR3 is made up of 15 amino acids. The CDR3 DNA is TGTGCCAGCAGTTTCGTGGGACTGGGCAGCGGCGTTCAGTTCTTC. This gives the protein CASSFVGLGSGVQFF.

In this sample, this clonotype turned up a few times. The V gene is TRBV7-2, the J gene TRBJ2-3; 7 bases line up with TRBD2. Germline loops: CDR1 SGHTA, CDR2 FQGNSA. Unmatched junction bases numbered 14, after V lost 5 bases and J lost 6 bases. The CDR3 covers 16 residues. CDR3 protein: CASSPTLADFSDTQYF. The CDR3 bases are TGTGCCAGCAGCCCTACCCTAGCGGATTTTTCGGATACGCAGTATTTT.

This clonotype was seen only a few times. The chain combines TRBV7-6 with TRBJ2-5; unclear D gene. Trimming stripped 4 bases from V and 0 bases from J, with 12 bases between. The CDR3 spans 15 residues. Per the germline V gene, CDR1 is SGHVS and CDR2 is FNYEAQ. CDR3 DNA: TGTGCCAGCAGCTGGAACCTGATGTACCAAGAGACCCAGTACTTC. Protein: CASSWNLMYQETQYF.

This clonotype was counted at least ten times. The V and J genes are TRBV6-4 and TRBJ2-5, with D unresolved. CDR3 length: 13 amino acids. Germline V lookup: CDR1 MRHNA, CDR2 SNTAGT. Trimming shortened V by 3 bases and J by 3 bases, and 8 bases separated the two germline ends. The CDR3: CASSEQEKETQYF. Written as DNA, the CDR3 is TGTGCCAGCAGTGAGCAGGAAAAAGAGACCCAGTACTTC.

V gene TRBV6-4 combines with J gene TRBJ1-1; a possible D gene is TRBD1 (5 bases). Per germline, CDR1 MRHNA and CDR2 SNTAGT. The V end lost 3 bases, the J end lost 5 bases, and 16 bases lay between the germline ends. The CDR3 covers 15 residues. Here the CDR3 DNA reads TGTGCCAGCAGTGAGGGTTTGGGGGAGCGGACTGAAGCTTTCTTT. Translation gives CASSEGLGERTEAFF.

This clonotype was observed many times. V and J are TRBV6-5 and TRBJ1-1; no reliable D call. Germline V lookup: CDR1 MNHEY, CDR2 SVGAGI. V gave up 4 bases and J gave up 1 base, with 10 bases separating them. This CDR3 region has 14 residues. CDR3 region: CASSFRTENTEAFF. CDR3 nucleotide sequence: TGTGCCAGCAGTTTTCGGACCGAGAACACTGAAGCTTTCTTT.

This clonotype was recorded at least ten times. The chain links TRBV4-1 to TRBJ2-1; 7 bases are a match to TRBD2. Trimming at V came to 0 bases and at J to 9 bases, leaving 8 bases not matched to a gene. The CDR3 covers 15 residues. CDR1 and CDR2 from the germline V gene are MGHRA and YSYEKL. The DNA of the CDR3 is TGCGCCAGCAGCCAAGAGGTATTCGGGGGGAGTGAGCAGTTCTTC. Its translation: CASSQEVFGGSEQFF.

The V and J genes are TRBV2 and TRBJ2-1; D is ambiguous. The germline CDR1 and CDR2 sequences are SNHLY and FYNNEI. The CDR3 is 14 amino acids. V lost 7 bases, J lost 0 bases, and 10 bases lay in between. The CDR3: CASTLLSSYNEQFF. The CDR3 nucleotides read TGTGCCAGCACCCTACTGAGCTCCTACAATGAGCAGTTCTTC.

V gene TRBV7-2 combines with J gene TRBJ2-7; D is unclear. Germline assignment: CDR1 SGHTA and CDR2 FQGNSA. This CDR3 comprises 12 residues. Trimming cost V 4 bases and J 3 bases, with 7 bases left between them. The CDR3 coding sequence is TGTGCCAGCAGCTCCTCCTACTACGAGCAGTACTTC. Translation gives CASSSSYYEQYF.

This clonotype was picked up one time. One end of the junction fails to match germline, which may point to a read error. This chain connects TRBV11-3 to TRBJ2-1; 7 bases map to TRBD1. Germline V gene lookup returns CDR1 SGHNT and CDR2 YENEEA. The CDR3 has 15 residues. The CDR3 region has the DNA TGTGCCAGCAGCCCTCGACAGGGACCCCCCAATGAGCAGCTCTTC. It translates to CASSPRQGPPNEQLF.

The chain combines TRBV9 with TRBJ2-1; 9 nucleotides match TRBD2. The CDR3 length is 19 residues. Germline assignment: CDR1 SGDLS and CDR2 YYNGEE. V lost 0 bases and J lost 6; bases outside the gene matches: 16. The CDR3 DNA sequence: TGTGCCAGCAGCGTAGTGGGGCTAGCGGGATCGAGCGGGGGCAATGAGCAGTTCTTC. It yields the protein CASSVVGLAGSSGGNEQFF.

This clonotype turned up a few times. The CDR3 region is CATSRVKRNEQFF. The CDR3 nucleotides read TGTGCCACCAGCAGAGTCAAGCGGAATGAGCAGTTCTTC. The chain joins TRBV15 to TRBJ2-1; D is possibly TRBD2 (5 bases). Trimming left V 1 base short and J 7 bases short, with 8 bases between. Germline lookup yields CDR1 LNHNV and CDR2 YYDKDF (reference sequence). The CDR3 spans 13 residues.

The J gene is TRBJ1-3, the V gene TRBV6-5; no definite D call. Trimming cost V 2 bases and J 0 bases, with 14 bases left between them. This CDR3 contains 17 residues. Looked up from germline, CDR1 is MNHEY and CDR2 is SVGAGI. The CDR3 nucleotides read TGTGCCAGCAGTTACGGGAACCTCCATAACTCTGGAAACACCATATATTTT. Translating it yields CASSYGNLHNSGNTIYF.

This clonotype was seen only a few times. The J gene is TRBJ2-5, the V gene TRBV20-1; possibly TRBD1 or TRBD2 for D (6 bases each). This CDR3 contains 12 residues. Germline values: CDR1 DFQATT, CDR2 SNEGSKA (reference sequence). Deletions cut 7 bases from V and 0 bases from J, with 9 bases between. The CDR3 sequence is CSGRGNQETQYF. Written as DNA, the CDR3 is TGCAGTGGGAGGGGGAACCAAGAGACCCAGTACTTC.

The CDR3, as DNA: TGTGCCAGCAACATTGGGGGTCTCTACAATGAGCAGTTCTTC. As protein: CASNIGGLYNEQFF. The genes are TRBV6-2 or TRBV6-3 and TRBJ2-1, with D perhaps being TRBD1 or TRBD2 (5 bases each). With 7 bases removed from V and 3 bases from J, the gap between germline ends came to 13 bases. CDR1 and CDR2 from the germline V gene are MNHEY and SVGEGT. The CDR3 sequence is 14 residues long.

This sequence joins TRBV12-3 or TRBV12-4 and TRBJ1-6; D unclear. The V end lost 4 bases, the J end lost 6 bases, and 7 bases lay between the germline ends. This CDR3 region has 13 residues. Here the CDR3 reads CASSSHINSPLHF. The CDR3 DNA follows: TGTGCCAGCAGTTCTCACATTAATTCACCCCTCCACTTT.

This clonotype was seen only a few times. The chain has TRBV11-2 and TRBJ1-6; 7 bases align to TRBD1. This CDR3 contains 15 residues. CDR1 and CDR2 (germline): SGHAT, FQNNGV. J gave up 6 bases and V 5 bases, and 7 bases lay outside the gene matches. CDR3 residues: CASSGSGTANSPLHF. As DNA, the CDR3 is TGTGCCAGCAGCGGTTCCGGGACAGCTAATTCACCCCTCCACTTT.

This clonotype was found many times. The V call is TRBV4-2, the J call TRBJ1-2, with 7 positions matching TRBD1. The germline V gene encodes CDR1 LGHNA and CDR2 YNFKEQ. The CDR3 contains 15 residues. V lost 1 base, J lost 4 bases, and 6 bases stayed unmatched. As DNA, the CDR3 is TGTGCCAGCAGCCAAGGACAGGGATTAGGCTATGGCTACACCTTC. This encodes CASSQGQGLGYGYTF.

This chain joins TRBV9 and TRBJ2-7, with TRBD1 identical over 8 bases. Per the germline V gene, CDR1 is SGDLS and CDR2 is YYNGEE. The junction had 10 bases not matched to a gene; V was cut back by 4 bases and J by 4 bases. The CDR3 is 15 residues long. CDR3 bases: TGTGCCAGCAGCATAGGACAGGGTCTCATTTACGAGCAGTACTTC. Translating gives CASSIGQGLIYEQYF.

This chain links TRBV20-1 with TRBJ2-6; tentative D call: TRBD2 (5 bases). This CDR3 spans 14 amino acids. Germline CDR1 reads DFQATT; CDR2 reads SNEGSKA (reference sequence). The V end lost 3 bases, the J end lost 0 bases, and 6 bases lay between the germline ends. CDR3 coding DNA: TGCAGTGCTAGGGGGAGCTCTGGGGCCAACGTCCTGACTTTC. Its protein product is CSARGSSGANVLTF.